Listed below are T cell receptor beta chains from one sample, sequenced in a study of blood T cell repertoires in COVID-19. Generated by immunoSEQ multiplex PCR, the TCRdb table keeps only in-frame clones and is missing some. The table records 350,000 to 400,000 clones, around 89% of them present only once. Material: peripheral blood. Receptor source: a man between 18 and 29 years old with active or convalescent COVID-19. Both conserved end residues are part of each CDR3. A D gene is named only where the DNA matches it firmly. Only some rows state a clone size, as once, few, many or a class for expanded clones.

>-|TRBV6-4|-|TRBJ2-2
CASRPWQDTGELFF
TGTGCCAGCAGGCCGTGGCAGGACACCGGGGAGCTGTTTTTT
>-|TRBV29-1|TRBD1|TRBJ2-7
CSVPGQAPYEQYF
TGCAGCGTTCCCGGACAGGCCCCTTACGAGCAGTACTTC
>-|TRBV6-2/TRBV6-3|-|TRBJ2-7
CASSYFLGGTYEQYF
TGTGCCAGCAGTTACTTTCTCGGGGGAACATACGAGCAGTACTTC
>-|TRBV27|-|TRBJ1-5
CASGNRAGQPQHF
TGTGCCAGCGGGAACAGGGCGGGTCAGCCCCAGCATTTT
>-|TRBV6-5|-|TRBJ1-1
CASSQEVSTEAFF
TGTGCCAGCAGTCAGGAGGTGAGCACTGAAGCTTTCTTT
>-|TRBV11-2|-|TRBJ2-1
CASSLEPGTYNEQFF
TGTGCCAGCAGCTTAGAACCGGGGACCTACAATGAGCAGTTCTTC
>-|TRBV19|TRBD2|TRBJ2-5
CASSTWTSGRETQYF
TGTGCCAGTAGTACATGGACTAGCGGGCGGGAGACCCAGTACTTC
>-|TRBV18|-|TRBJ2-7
CASSPPYPEVYEQYF
TGTGCCAGCTCACCACCGTACCCGGAGGTCTACGAGCAGTACTTC
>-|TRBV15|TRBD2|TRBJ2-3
CATSRGSGRSDTQYF
TGTGCCACCAGCAGAGGTAGCGGGAGGTCAGATACGCAGTATTTT
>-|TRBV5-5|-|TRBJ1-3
CASSLGQYSGNTIYF
TGTGCCAGCAGCTTGGGGCAGTACTCTGGAAACACCATATATTTT
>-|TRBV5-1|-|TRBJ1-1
CASSLVTGTLTEAFF
TGCGCCAGCAGCTTGGTCACCGGGACTCTTACTGAAGCTTTCTTT
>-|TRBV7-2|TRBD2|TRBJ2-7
CASSTGLAGGSEQYF
TGTGCCAGCAGCACAGGACTAGCGGGGGGCAGCGAGCAGTACTTC
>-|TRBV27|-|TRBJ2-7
CASRLNRYEQYF
TGTGCCAGCAGACTTAACAGATACGAGCAGTACTTC
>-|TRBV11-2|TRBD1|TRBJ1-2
CASSLVMGQLLGGYTF
TGTGCCAGCAGCTTAGTGATGGGACAGCTCCTTGGGGGCTACACCTTC
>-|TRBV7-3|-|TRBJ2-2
CASSLTRTNTGELFF
TGTGCCAGCAGCTTAACGAGGACAAACACCGGGGAGCTGTTTTTT
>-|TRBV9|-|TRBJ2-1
CASSVAGTEYNEQFF
TGTGCCAGCAGCGTGGCGGGGACCGAGTACAATGAGCAGTTCTTC
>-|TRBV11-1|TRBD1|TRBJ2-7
CASSHSLRDRGSEQYF
TGTGCCAGCAGCCACTCCCTCCGGGACAGGGGTTCCGAGCAGTACTTC
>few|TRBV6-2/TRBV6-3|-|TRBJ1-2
CASSGETRVGYTF
TGTGCCAGCAGCGGAGAGACCAGGGTCGGCTACACCTTC
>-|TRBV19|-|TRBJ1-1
CASMAGRNTEAFF
TGTGCCAGTATGGCCGGGAGGAACACTGAAGCTTTCTTT
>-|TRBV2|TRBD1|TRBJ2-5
CATDRVIGETQYF
TGTGCCACAGACAGGGTCATCGGAGAGACCCAGTACTTC
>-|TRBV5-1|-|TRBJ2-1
CASSLLSENNEQFF
TGCGCCAGCAGCTTGCTATCCGAAAACAATGAGCAGTTCTTC
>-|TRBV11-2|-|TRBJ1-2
CASSLRSYGYTF
TGTGCCAGCAGCTTACGGAGCTATGGCTACACCTTC
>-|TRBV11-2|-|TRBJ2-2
CASRTAGRNTGELFF
TGTGCCAGCAGAACCGCGGGCCGGAACACCGGGGAGCTGTTTTTT
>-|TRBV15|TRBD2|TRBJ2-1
CATSRGGTSGSSNEQFF
TGTGCCACCAGCAGAGGGGGTACTAGCGGGAGCTCAAATGAGCAGTTCTTC
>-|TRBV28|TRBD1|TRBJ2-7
CASSSRDRGGEQYF
TGTGCCAGCAGTTCCCGGGACAGGGGAGGCGAGCAGTACTTC
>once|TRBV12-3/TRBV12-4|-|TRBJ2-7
CASSFGRYEQYF
TGTGCCAGCAGTTTTGGGAGGTACGAGCAGTACTTC
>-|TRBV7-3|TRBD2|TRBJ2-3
CASSPRGRGGTDTQYF
TGTGCCAGCAGCCCACGGGGGAGGGGAGGCACAGATACGCAGTATTTT
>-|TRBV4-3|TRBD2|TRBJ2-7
CASSQDWTSGSYEQYF
TGCGCCAGCAGCCAAGATTGGACTAGCGGGAGCTACGAGCAGTACTTC
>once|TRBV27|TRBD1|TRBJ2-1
CASSSQRFPGQENEQFF
TGTGCCAGCAGTTCGCAGAGATTCCCCGGACAGGAAAATGAGCAGTTCTTC
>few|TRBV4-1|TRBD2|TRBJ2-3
CASSQTSGSTDTQYF
TGCGCCAGCAGCCAGACTAGCGGGAGTACAGATACGCAGTATTTT
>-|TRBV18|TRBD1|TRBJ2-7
CASSPSGTGTYEQYF
TGTGCCAGCTCACCATCCGGGACAGGGACCTACGAGCAGTACTTC
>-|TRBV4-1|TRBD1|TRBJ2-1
CASSQGTGNEQFF
TGCGCCAGCAGCCAAGGGACAGGCAATGAGCAGTTCTTC
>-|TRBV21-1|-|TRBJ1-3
CASSKWTDSGNTIYF
TGTGCCAGCAGCAAGTGGACAGACTCAGGAAACACCATATATTTT
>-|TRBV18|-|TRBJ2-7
CASSPSSSYEQYF
TGTGCCAGCTCACCGTCTTCTTCTTACGAGCAGTACTTC
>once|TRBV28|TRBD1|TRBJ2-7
CATSAGGSYEQYF
TGTGCCACCTCGGCAGGGGGCTCCTACGAGCAGTACTTC
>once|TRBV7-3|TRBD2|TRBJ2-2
CASSLAGGTNTGELFF
TGTGCCAGCAGCTTAGCGGGGGGGACGAACACCGGGGAGCTGTTTTTT
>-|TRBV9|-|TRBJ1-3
CASSRTARDSGNTIYF
TGTGCCAGCAGCCGGACAGCCCGAGACTCTGGAAACACCATATATTTT